This passage covers 26 T cell receptor beta chains from one sample sequenced in a study of T cell changes during pregnancy in multiple sclerosis. Profiled with immunoSEQ multiplex PCR; TCRdb holds only in-frame clones, not every one. This sample carries 11,000 or so clones, 85% to 95% of them seen once, and the ten largest clones take approximately 0.3%. The sequences come from CD4+ T cells from peripheral blood mononuclear cells, collected before pregnancy. Source of these receptors: a female donor with multiple sclerosis, enrolled in a pregnancy study.

The chain joins TRBV7-8 to TRBJ1-3; D possibly corresponds to TRBD1 (5 bases). From germline, CDR1 is SGHVS and CDR2 FQNEAQ. The CDR3 has 16 amino acids. Deletions cut 1 base from V and 0 bases from J, with 10 bases between. CDR3 sequence (DNA): TGTGCCAGCAGCTTAGGCAGGGCCGTCTCTGGAAACACCATATATTTT. Translation gives CASSLGRAVSGNTIYF.

This chain uses TRBV7-2 with TRBJ2-7; maybe TRBD2 (6 bases). Trimming removed 1 base from V and 1 base from J, with 14 bases in between. This CDR3 comprises 16 residues. Germline CDR1 is SGHTA and CDR2 is FQGNSA. CDR3 coding DNA: TGTGCCAGCAGCTTAGAAGGGGCGCGGGGTTCCTACGAGCAGTACTTC. It translates to CASSLEGARGSYEQYF.

The V and J genes are TRBV18 and TRBJ1-5, with TRBD1 as a possible D gene (5 bases). Germline CDR1 KGHSH, CDR2 LQKENI. V was trimmed by 0 bases and J by 1 base, leaving 10 bases between them. The length of the CDR3 is 16 residues. The CDR3 sequence is CASSPPAGMSNQPQHF. The CDR3 bases are TGTGCCAGCTCACCACCGGCAGGGATGAGCAATCAGCCCCAGCATTTT. Filled out from reference TRBV18 and TRBJ1-5, the complete variable domain reads NAGVMQNPRHLVRRRGQEARLRCSPMKGHSHVYWYRQLPEEGLKFMVYLQKENIIDESGMPKERFSAEFPKEGPSILRIQQVVRGDSAAYFCASSPPAGMSNQPQHFGDGTRLSIL.

In DNA, the CDR3 is TGTGCCAGCAGCAAAGCGCCGGGGGGGAACGGAACAGATACGCAGTATTTT. This sequence encodes CASSKAPGGNGTDTQYF. This sequence joins TRBV21-1 and TRBJ2-3; the D segment call TRBD2 is taken from the table without a DNA check. TRBV21-1 is labeled a pseudogene. This CDR3 has 17 residues.

This chain links TRBV27 with TRBJ1-2; possibly TRBD1 for D (5 bases). CDR1 MNHEY and CDR2 SMNVEV come from the germline V gene (reference sequence). V lost 3 bases and J 2 bases, leaving 7 bases between the germline ends. The CDR3 length is 13 residues. CDR3 residues: CASSFRQNYGYTF. In nucleotides, the CDR3 is TGTGCCAGCAGTTTCCGACAGAACTATGGCTACACCTTC.

The chain has TRBV9 and TRBJ2-2; the match to TRBD2 covers 9 bases. The CDR3 consists of 16 residues. Germline CDR1 and CDR2: SGDLS and YYNGEE. Unmatched junction bases numbered 3, after V lost 3 bases and J lost 0 bases. The CDR3 spells CASSGGGGANTGELFF. The CDR3 DNA follows: TGTGCCAGCAGCGGTGGCGGGGGGGCGAACACCGGGGAGCTGTTTTTT.

The V gene is TRBV7-9, the J gene TRBJ1-1; D unclear. The germline CDR1 and CDR2 sequences are SEHNR and FQNEAQ (reference sequence). V lost 2 bases and J 5 bases, leaving 9 bases between the germline ends. This CDR3 has 13 residues. CDR3 DNA sequence: TGTGCCAGCAGCTTATACAGAGGGACTGAAGCTTTCTTT. It yields the protein CASSLYRGTEAFF.

The chain recombines TRBV11-2 with TRBJ2-1; 14 bases are shared with TRBD2. Looked up from germline, CDR1 is SGHAT and CDR2 is FQNNGV. V gave up 5 bases and J gave up 3 bases; unmatched junction bases: 6. This CDR3 region has 17 residues. For the CDR3, the DNA is TGTGCCAGCAGCCCCGGGACTAGCGGGGGCGTCTACAATGAGCAGTTCTTC. Protein: CASSPGTSGGVYNEQFF.

The gene calls are TRBV5-6 and TRBJ1-1; D is undetermined. Trimming left V 0 bases short and J 1 base short, with 10 bases between. Germline CDR1 reads SGHDT; CDR2 reads YYEEEE. The length of the CDR3 is 15 residues. CDR3 loop: CASSLDPGRNTEAFF. In DNA form, the CDR3 reads TGTGCCAGCAGCTTGGATCCTGGGAGGAACACTGAAGCTTTCTTT.

Only one count was recorded for this clone. The V gene is TRBV2, the J gene TRBJ2-2; TRBD2 is a possible D gene (6 bases). Germline V lookup: CDR1 SNHLY, CDR2 FYNNEI. The CDR3 is 15 residues long. V lost 5 bases and J lost 4, with 14 bases in between. This chain's CDR3 is CASSILGTRTGELFF. In nucleotides, the CDR3 is TGTGCCAGCAGTATTCTTGGGACTCGCACCGGGGAGCTGTTTTTT.

This CDR3 reads CASSDARTPLEGYTF. The CDR3 region has the DNA TGTGCCAGCAGTGACGCCCGTACCCCCCTTGAGGGCTACACCTTC. The rearrangement links TRBV2 to TRBJ1-2, with unresolved D. Per germline, CDR1 SNHLY and CDR2 FYNNEI. Between the trimmed V and J ends, which lost 3 bases and 8 bases, there was a span of 19 bases. The CDR3 has 15 residues.

The V and J genes are TRBV1 and TRBJ1-6; the D call TRBD1 from the table was never checked on the DNA. TRBV1 is termed a pseudogene. CDR3 length equals 15 residues. The CDR3 protein is CTSSQAQVFNSPLHF. The CDR3 region has the DNA TGCACCAGCAGCCAAGCGCAGGTTTTTAATTCACCCCTCCACTTT.

The chain links TRBV7-2 to TRBJ2-7; no reliable D call. V lost 1 base, J lost 1 base, and 8 bases lay in between. From germline, CDR1 is SGHTA and CDR2 FQGNSA. The CDR3 runs 14 residues. The CDR3 is CASSLGPSSYEQYF. The CDR3 nucleotides are TGTGCCAGCAGCTTAGGCCCCAGTTCCTACGAGCAGTACTTC.

V and J are TRBV9 and TRBJ2-6, with 12 bases lining up with TRBD2. Germline assignment: CDR1 SGDLS and CDR2 YYNGEE. This CDR3 has 19 amino acids. V shed 4 bases and J 2 bases; nucleotides not matched to a gene: 10. This CDR3 reads CASSFGLAGSITGANVLTF. For the CDR3, the DNA is TGTGCCAGCAGCTTCGGACTAGCGGGGTCCATAACTGGGGCCAACGTCCTGACTTTC.

CDR3 sequence reads: CASTRQRRDHYGYTF. CDR3 nucleotide sequence: TGTGCCAGCACTCGACAGAGAAGGGATCACTATGGCTACACCTTC. The V gene is TRBV6-1, the J gene TRBJ1-2; weak D call: TRBD1 (5 bases). Trimming took 7 bases from V and 3 from J, leaving 18 bases between them. In germline, CDR1 is MNHNS, CDR2 SASEGT. The CDR3 length is 15 residues.

The V call is TRBV6-1, the J call TRBJ1-2; TRBD1 matches 7 bases. V was pared by 10 bases and J by 4 bases, with 12 bases of the junction left unmatched. CDR1 and CDR2 (germline): MNHNS, SASEGT. The CDR3 totals 14 residues. The CDR3 sequence is CATTGTGTAYGYTF. For the CDR3, the DNA is TGTGCCACGACCGGCACAGGGACAGCCTATGGCTACACCTTC.

This clone showed up just a few times. The chain recombines TRBV5-1 with TRBJ1-1, with D perhaps TRBD1 (5 bases). V was shortened by 4 bases and J by 8 bases, with 12 bases between the two germline ends. Germline-derived CDR1 and CDR2 are SGHRS and YFSETQ. The CDR3 extends over 12 amino acids. CDR3 sequence reads: CASSENGQEAFF. The CDR3 region has the DNA TGCGCCAGCAGCGAGAACGGACAAGAAGCTTTCTTT.

This chain connects TRBV2 to TRBJ2-4, with TRBD2 as a possible D gene (5 bases). This CDR3 is built from 15 residues. The germline V gene has CDR1 SNHLY and CDR2 FYNNEI. Trimming pared 7 bases from V and 4 bases from J, leaving 17 bases between. The CDR3 DNA follows: TGTGCCAGCAACCCTCTGTCAGCGGTTAAAAACATTCAGTACTTC. This encodes CASNPLSAVKNIQYF.

The chain couples TRBV7-9 to TRBJ1-3; 7 bases match TRBD1. V shed 0 bases, J shed 3 bases, and the junction held 5 bases outside the gene matches. The CDR3 spans 16 residues. Looked up from germline, CDR1 is SEHNR and CDR2 is FQNEAQ (reference sequence). Here the CDR3 DNA reads TGTGCCAGCAGCTTAGCGCGCGCAGGGGGTGGAAACACCATATATTTT. Translating it yields CASSLARAGGGNTIYF.

The rearrangement joins TRBV6-1 to TRBJ1-5; D might be TRBD1 (6 bases). This CDR3 spans 15 amino acids. The germline V gene has CDR1 MNHNS and CDR2 SASEGT. The V end was cut by 3 bases, the J end by 1 base, with 10 bases between. Here the CDR3 reads CASSDEGGSNQPQHF. CDR3 DNA sequence: TGTGCCAGCAGTGATGAGGGGGGGAGCAATCAGCCCCAGCATTTT.

This clone has only one observation. The V call is TRBV6-1, the J call TRBJ1-1, with 7 nucleotides matching TRBD1. CDR3 length: 13 amino acids. V was clipped by 10 bases and J by 4 bases; unmatched bases: 9. Germline CDR1 reads MNHNS; CDR2 reads SASEGT. As DNA, the CDR3 is TGTGCCACCCCACGACAGGGATCCACTGAAGCTTTCTTT. Protein sequence: CATPRQGSTEAFF.

CDR3 sequence: CAGSGAGSRNEQFF. In nucleotides, the CDR3 is TGTGCCGGGTCGGGTGCGGGGTCGAGGAATGAGCAGTTCTTC. The chain uses TRBV7-9 and TRBJ2-1, with D possibly being TRBD2 (6 bases). The V gene's germline CDR1 is SEHNR and CDR2 FQNEAQ (reference sequence). Trimming pared 11 bases from V and 7 bases from J, leaving 21 bases between. This CDR3 is built from 14 residues.

The chain combines TRBV11-2 with TRBJ2-1, with TRBD2 identical over 14 bases. The CDR3 is 18 amino acids. Losses at the gene ends were 4 bases for V and 4 bases for J; bases not matched to a gene: 9. The germline V gene encodes CDR1 SGHAT and CDR2 FQNNGV. CDR3 DNA: TGTGCCAGCAGCTCCCGACTAGCGGGGGGGCGTCGGTACAATGAGCAGTTCTTC. Its translation: CASSSRLAGGRRYNEQFF. The whole variable domain, filled in from reference TRBV11-2 and TRBJ2-1, reads EAGVAQSPRYKIIEKRQSVAFWCNPISGHATLYWYQQILGQGPKLLIQFQNNGVVDDSQLPKDRFSAERLKGVDSTLKIQPAKLEDSAVYLCASSSRLAGGRRYNEQFFGPGTRLTVL.

This chain joins TRBV11-2 and TRBJ2-2; 7 nucleotides agree with TRBD2. CDR3 length: 16 residues. Germline CDR1 SGHAT, CDR2 FQNNGV. The trim removed 1 base at V and 2 bases at J, leaving 4 bases unmatched. In nucleotides, the CDR3 is TGTGCCAGCAGCTTAGGGTGGGGGGGAAACACCGGGGAGCTGTTTTTT. This sequence encodes CASSLGWGGNTGELFF.

The chain carries TRBV6-4 and TRBJ2-2, with D hard to call. V shed 5 bases and J shed 1 base, with 8 bases lying between them. The germline gives CDR1 MRHNA, CDR2 SNTAGT. The CDR3 loop spans 14 amino acids. The chain's CDR3 is CASSSSRNTGELFF. In DNA form, the CDR3 reads TGTGCCAGCAGTTCCTCTAGGAACACCGGGGAGCTGTTTTTT.

This chain connects TRBV7-3 to TRBJ2-2; the D gene is possibly TRBD2 (6 bases). Germline V CDR1 and CDR2: SGHTA, FQGTGA. The CDR3 is 16 amino acids. Trimming took off 5 bases at V and 6 bases at J, with 19 bases between the two ends. The CDR3: CASSPRGGAIAGELFF. DNA for the CDR3: TGTGCCAGCAGCCCCCGGGGCGGGGCCATAGCCGGGGAGCTGTTTTTT. The full variable domain, in which reference TRBV7-3 and TRBJ2-2 provide the parts outside the CDR3, is GAGVSQTPSNKVTEKGKYVELRCDPISGHTALYWYRQSLGQGPEFLIYFQGTGAADDSGLPNDRFFAVRPEGSVSTLKIQRTERGDSAVYLCASSPRGGAIAGELFFGEGSRLTVL.